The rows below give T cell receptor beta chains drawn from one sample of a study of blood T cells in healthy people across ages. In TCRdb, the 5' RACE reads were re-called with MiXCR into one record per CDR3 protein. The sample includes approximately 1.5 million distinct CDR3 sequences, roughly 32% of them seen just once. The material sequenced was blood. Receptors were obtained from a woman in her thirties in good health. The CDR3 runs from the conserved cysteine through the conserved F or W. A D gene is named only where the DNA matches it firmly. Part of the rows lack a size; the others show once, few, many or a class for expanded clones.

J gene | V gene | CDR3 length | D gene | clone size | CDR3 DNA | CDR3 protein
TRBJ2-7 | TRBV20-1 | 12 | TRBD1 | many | TGCAGTGCGTGGGACAGCTCCTACGAGCAGTACTTC | CSAWDSSYEQYF
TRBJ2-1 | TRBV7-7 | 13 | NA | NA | TGTGCCAGCAGCCAAGATACGGCCCGTGAGCAGTTCTTC | CASSQDTAREQFF
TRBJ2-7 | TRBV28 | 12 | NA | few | TGTGCCGGTGGGGGTTCACCCTACGAGCAGTACTTC | CAGGGSPYEQYF
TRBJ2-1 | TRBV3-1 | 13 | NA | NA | TGTGCCAGCAGTCAGACTAGTTTGAATGAGCAGTTCTTC | CASSQTSLNEQFF
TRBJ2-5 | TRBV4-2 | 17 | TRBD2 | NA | TGTGCCAGCAGCCAAGGATCCGGGGGGGGATTTCGGGAGACCCAGTACTTC | CASSQGSGGGFRETQYF
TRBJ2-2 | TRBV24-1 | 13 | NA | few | TGTGCCACCAGTGATTTGAGGACCGGGGAGCTGTTTTTT | CATSDLRTGELFF
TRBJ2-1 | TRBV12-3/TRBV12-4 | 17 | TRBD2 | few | TGTGCCAGCAGTTTAGCAGCGACACGGGGGGAGGTCTATGAGCAGTTCTTC | CASSLAATRGEVYEQFF
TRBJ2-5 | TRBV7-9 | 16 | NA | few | TGTGCCAGCAGCTCGTCTGGGGGTAAGGGTATGGAGACCCAGTACTTC | CASSSSGGKGMETQYF
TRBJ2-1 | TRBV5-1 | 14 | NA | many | TGTGCCAGCAGTTTACCGAGCTCCTACAATGAGCAGTTCTTC | CASSLPSSYNEQFF
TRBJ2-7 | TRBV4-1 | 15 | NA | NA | TGCGCCAGCAGCCGAACGCCGGGAGCTCGCTACGAGCAGTACTTC | CASSRTPGARYEQYF
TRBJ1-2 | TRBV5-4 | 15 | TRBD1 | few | TGTGCCAGCAGCTTGGATAGAGGGGGCTATGATGGCTACACCTTC | CASSLDRGGYDGYTF
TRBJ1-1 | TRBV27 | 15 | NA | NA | TGTGCCAGCAGTCCGTGGGCCCCCCTGAACACTGAAGCTTTCTTT | CASSPWAPLNTEAFF
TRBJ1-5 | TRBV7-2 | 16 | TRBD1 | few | TGTGCCAGCAGCTTAGAGACAGGGGGCGCCTATCAGCCCCAGCATTTT | CASSLETGGAYQPQHF
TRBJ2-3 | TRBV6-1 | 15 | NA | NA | TGTGCCAGCAGTGAAGGGGGGACCGGGAGCGATACGCAGTATTTT | CASSEGGTGSDTQYF
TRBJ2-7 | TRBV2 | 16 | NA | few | TGTGCCAGCAGTGATTCGATTTCGAGCTCCGGGGCCGAGCAGTACTTC | CASSDSISSSGAEQYF
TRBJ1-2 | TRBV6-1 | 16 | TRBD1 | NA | TGTGCCAGCAGTGAAGCCCTTCGGACAGGGGGCTATGGCTACACCTTC | CASSEALRTGGYGYTF
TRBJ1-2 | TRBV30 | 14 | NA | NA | TGTGCCTGGAGTCCGGGACCGTCAAGTGGAGGCTACACCTTC | CAWSPGPSSGGYTF
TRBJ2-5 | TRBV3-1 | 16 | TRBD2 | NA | TGTGCCAGCAGCCAGGCCCAGTTGGGGGGGTGGGAGACCCAGTACTTC | CASSQAQLGGWETQYF
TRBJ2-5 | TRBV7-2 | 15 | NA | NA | TGTGCCAGCAGCTTAGATTTCGGACAGCAAGAGACCCAGTACTTC | CASSLDFGQQETQYF
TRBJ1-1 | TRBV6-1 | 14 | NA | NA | TGTGCCAGCAGTTCCCAGGAGTGGAACACTGAAGCTTTCTTT | CASSSQEWNTEAFF
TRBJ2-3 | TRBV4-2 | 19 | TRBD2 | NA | TGTGCCAGCAGCCAAGAGGGGCTAGCGGGGCCGTCCGGCACAGATACGCAGTATTTT | CASSQEGLAGPSGTDTQYF
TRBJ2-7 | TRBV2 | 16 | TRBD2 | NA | TGTGCCAGCAGTAAAAGAACGACTAGCGGATACTACGAGCAGTACTTC | CASSKRTTSGYYEQYF
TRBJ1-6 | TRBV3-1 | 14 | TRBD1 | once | TGTGCCAGCAGCTCTAAGACAGGGAATTCACCCCTCCACTTT | CASSSKTGNSPLHF
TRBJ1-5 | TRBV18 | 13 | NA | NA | TGTGCCAGCTCACGTGCAGTTAATCAGCCCCTGCATTTT | CASSRAVNQPLHF
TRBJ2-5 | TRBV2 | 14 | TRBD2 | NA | TGTGCCAACGGAGGGAGGGTGGGCCAAGAGACCCAGTACTTC | CANGGRVGQETQYF